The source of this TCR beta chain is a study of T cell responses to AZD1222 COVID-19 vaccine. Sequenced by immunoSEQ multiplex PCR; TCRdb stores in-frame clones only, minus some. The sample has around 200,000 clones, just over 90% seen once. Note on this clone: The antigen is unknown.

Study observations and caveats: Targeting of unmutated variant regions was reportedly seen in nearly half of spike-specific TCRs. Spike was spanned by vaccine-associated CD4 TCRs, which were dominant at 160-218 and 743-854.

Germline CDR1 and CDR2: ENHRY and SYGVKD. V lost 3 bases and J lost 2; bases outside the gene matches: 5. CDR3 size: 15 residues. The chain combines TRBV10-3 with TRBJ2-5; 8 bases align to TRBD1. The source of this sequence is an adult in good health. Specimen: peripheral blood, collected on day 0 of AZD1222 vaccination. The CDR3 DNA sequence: TGTGCCATCAGTGATGGACAGGGCTTACAAGAGACCCAGTACTTC. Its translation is CAISDGQGLQETQYF.